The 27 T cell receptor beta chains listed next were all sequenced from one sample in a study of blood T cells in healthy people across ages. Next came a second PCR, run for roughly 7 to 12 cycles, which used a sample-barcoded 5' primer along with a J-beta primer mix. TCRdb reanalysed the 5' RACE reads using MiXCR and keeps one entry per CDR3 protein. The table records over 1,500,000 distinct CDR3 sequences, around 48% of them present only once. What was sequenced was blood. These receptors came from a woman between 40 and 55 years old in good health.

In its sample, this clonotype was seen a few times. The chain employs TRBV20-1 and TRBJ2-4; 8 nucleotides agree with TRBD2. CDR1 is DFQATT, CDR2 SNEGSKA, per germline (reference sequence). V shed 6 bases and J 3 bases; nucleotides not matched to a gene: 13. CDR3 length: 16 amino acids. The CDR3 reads CSAARTRTSFKNIQYF. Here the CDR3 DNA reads TGCAGTGCCGCGCGTACCAGGACTAGCTTCAAAAACATTCAGTACTTC.

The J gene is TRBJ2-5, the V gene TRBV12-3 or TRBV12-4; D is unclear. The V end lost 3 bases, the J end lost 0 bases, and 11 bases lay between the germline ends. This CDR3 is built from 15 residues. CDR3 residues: CASSFGSAHQETQYF. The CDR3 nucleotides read TGTGCCAGCAGTTTCGGATCCGCCCACCAAGAGACCCAGTACTTC.

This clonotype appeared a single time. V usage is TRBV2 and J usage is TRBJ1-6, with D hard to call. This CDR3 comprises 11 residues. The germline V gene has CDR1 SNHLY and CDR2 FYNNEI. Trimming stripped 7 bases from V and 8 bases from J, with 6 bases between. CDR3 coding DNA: TGTGCCAGCACTCAAGATTCACCCCTCCACTTT. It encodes CASTQDSPLHF.

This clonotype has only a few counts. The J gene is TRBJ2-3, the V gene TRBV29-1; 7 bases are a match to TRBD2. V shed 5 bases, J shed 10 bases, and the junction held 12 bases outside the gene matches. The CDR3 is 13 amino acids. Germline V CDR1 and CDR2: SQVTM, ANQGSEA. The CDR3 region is CSVLRGDLSAQYF. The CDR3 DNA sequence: TGCAGCGTTCTTCGGGGGGACCTTTCGGCGCAGTATTTT.

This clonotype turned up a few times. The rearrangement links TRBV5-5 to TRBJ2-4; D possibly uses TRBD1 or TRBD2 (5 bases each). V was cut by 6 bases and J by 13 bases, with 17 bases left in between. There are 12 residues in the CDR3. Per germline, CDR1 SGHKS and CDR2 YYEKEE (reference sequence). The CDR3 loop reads CASNGGETVQYF. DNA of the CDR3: TGTGCCAGCAATGGGGGTGAAACGGTCCAGTACTTC.

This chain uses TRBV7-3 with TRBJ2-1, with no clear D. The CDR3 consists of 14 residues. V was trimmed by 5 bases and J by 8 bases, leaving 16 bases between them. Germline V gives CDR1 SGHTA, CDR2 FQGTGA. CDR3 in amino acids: CASSPSSGFDEQFF. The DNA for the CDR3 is TGTGCCAGCAGCCCTTCCAGTGGTTTTGATGAGCAGTTCTTC.

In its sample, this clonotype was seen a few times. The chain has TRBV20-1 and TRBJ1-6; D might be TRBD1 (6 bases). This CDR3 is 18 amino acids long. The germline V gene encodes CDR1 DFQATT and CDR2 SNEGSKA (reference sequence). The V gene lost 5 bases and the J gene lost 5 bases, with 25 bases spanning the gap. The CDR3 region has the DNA TGCAGTGCTCTCTATTATTTGGACAGTGGAGGCCATAATTCACCCCTCCACTTT. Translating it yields CSALYYLDSGGHNSPLHF.

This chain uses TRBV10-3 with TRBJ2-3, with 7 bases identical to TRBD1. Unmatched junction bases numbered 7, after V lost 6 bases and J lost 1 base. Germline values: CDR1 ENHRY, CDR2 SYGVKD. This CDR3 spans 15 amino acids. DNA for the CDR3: TGTGCCATCAGGGGTACAGGGACAGGCACAGATACGCAGTATTTT. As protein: CAIRGTGTGTDTQYF.

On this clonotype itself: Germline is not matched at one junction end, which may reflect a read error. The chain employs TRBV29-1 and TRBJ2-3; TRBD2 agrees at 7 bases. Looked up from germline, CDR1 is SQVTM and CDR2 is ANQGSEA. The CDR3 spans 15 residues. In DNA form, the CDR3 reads TGCAGCGTTGAAGATCTTTGGACGGGGGGAGATACGCCGTATTTT. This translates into CSVEDLWTGGDTPYF.

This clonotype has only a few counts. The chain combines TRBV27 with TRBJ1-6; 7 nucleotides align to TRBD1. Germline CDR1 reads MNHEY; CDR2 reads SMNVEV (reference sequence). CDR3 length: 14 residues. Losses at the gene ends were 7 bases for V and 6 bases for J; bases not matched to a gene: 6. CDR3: CASKIAGGNSPLHF. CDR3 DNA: TGTGCCAGCAAAATAGCAGGGGGTAATTCACCCCTCCACTTT.

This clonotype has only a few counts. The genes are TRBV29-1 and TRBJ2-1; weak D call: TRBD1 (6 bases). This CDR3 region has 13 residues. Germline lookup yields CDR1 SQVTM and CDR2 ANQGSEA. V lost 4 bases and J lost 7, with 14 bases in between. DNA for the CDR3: TGCAGCGTTGTCAGGGGTGCAGGGAATGAGCAGTTCTTC. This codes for CSVVRGAGNEQFF.

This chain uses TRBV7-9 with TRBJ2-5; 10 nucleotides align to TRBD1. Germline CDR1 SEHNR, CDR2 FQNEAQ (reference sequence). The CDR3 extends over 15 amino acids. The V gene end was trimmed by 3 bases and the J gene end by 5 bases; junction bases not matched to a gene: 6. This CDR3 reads CASSLTGGVTETQYF. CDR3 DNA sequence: TGTGCCAGCAGCTTGACAGGGGGCGTCACGGAGACCCAGTACTTC.

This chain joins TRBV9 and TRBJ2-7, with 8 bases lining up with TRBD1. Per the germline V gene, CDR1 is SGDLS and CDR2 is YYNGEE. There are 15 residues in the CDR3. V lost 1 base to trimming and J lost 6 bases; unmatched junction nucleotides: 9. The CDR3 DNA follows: TGTGCCAGCAGCGTAACAGGGGGACCGGCGGGCGAGCAGTACTTC. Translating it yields CASSVTGGPAGEQYF.

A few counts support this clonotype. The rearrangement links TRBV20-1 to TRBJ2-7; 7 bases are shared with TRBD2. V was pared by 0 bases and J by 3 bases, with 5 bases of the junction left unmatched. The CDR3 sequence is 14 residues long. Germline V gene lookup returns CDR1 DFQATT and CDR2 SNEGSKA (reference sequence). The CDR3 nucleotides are TGCAGTGCTAGAGAGGATGCTAGCGGCTACGAGCAGTACTTC. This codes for CSAREDASGYEQYF.

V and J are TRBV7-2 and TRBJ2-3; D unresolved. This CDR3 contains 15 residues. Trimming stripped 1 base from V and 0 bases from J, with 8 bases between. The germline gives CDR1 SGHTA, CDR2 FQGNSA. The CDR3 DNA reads TGTGCCAGCAGCTTAGTTAAATGGAGCACAGATACGCAGTATTTT. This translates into CASSLVKWSTDTQYF.

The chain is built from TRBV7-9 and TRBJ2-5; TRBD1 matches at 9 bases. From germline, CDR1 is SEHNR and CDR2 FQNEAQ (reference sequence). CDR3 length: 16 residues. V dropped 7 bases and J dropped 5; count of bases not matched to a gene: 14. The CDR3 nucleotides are TGTGCCAGCACCAATTCATGGGGGACAGGGAGGGAGACCCAGTACTTC. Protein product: CASTNSWGTGRETQYF. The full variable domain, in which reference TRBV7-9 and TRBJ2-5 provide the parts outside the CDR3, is DTGVSQNPRHKITKRGQNVTFRCDPISEHNRLYWYRQTLGQGPEFLTYFQNEAQLEKSRLLSDRFSAERPKGSFSTLEIQRTEQGDSAMYLCASTNSWGTGRETQYFGPGTRLLVL.

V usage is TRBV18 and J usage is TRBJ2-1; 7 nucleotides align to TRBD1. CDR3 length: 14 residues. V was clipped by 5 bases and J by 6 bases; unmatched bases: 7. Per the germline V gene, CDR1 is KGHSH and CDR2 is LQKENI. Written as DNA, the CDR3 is TGTGCCAGCTCAACCTCCGGGACAGCCAATGAGCAGTTCTTC. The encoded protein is CASSTSGTANEQFF.

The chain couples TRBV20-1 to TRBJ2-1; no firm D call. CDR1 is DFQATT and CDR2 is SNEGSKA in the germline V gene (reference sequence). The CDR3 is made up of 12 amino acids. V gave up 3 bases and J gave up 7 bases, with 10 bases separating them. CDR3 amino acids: CSASRRNNEQFF. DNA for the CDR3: TGCAGTGCTAGTCGTAGAAATAATGAGCAGTTCTTC.

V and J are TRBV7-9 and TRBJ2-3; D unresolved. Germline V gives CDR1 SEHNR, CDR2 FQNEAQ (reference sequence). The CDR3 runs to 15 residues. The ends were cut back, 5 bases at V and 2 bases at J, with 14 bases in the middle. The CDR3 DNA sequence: TGTGCCAGCAGCCCCCGGCACGGCTACACAGATACGCAGTATTTT. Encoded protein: CASSPRHGYTDTQYF.

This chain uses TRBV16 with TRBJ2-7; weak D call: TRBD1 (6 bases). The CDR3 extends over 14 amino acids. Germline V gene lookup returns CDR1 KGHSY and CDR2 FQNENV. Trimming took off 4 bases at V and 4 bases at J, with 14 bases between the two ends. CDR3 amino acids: CASSLNRVAYEQYF. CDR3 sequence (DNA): TGTGCCAGCAGCCTAAACAGGGTTGCGTACGAGCAGTACTTC.

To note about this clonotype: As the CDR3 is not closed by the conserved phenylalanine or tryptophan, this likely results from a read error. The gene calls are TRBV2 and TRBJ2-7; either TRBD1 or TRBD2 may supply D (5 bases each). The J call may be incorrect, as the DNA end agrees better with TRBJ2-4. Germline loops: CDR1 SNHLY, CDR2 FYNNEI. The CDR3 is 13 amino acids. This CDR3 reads CASTQRGAGIQYI. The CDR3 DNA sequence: TGTGCCAGCACCCAACGAGGGGCTGGCATTCAGTACATC.

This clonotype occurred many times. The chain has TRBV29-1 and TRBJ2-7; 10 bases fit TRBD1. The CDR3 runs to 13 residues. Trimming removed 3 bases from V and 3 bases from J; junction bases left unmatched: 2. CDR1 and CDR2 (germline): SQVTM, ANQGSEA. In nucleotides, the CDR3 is TGCAGCGTTGAGGGGACAGGGGTCTACGAGCAGTACTTC. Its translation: CSVEGTGVYEQYF.

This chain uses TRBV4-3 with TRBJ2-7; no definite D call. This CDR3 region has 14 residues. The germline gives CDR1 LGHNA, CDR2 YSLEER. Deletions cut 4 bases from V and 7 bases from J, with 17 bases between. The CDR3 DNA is TGCGCCAGCAGCCGGGGTTTTTCCTACAATGAGCAGTACTTC. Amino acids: CASSRGFSYNEQYF.

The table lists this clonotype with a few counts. CDR3 sequence: CASSFTPSGSGGSYEQYF. Written as DNA, the CDR3 is TGCGCCAGCAGTTTTACACCATCCGGTAGCGGGGGCTCCTACGAGCAGTACTTC. The rearrangement uses TRBV4-1 and TRBJ2-7; 9 bases are a match to TRBD2. CDR1 and CDR2 (germline): MGHRA, YSYEKL. The CDR3 is 18 amino acids. Trimming at V came to 6 bases and at J to 0 bases, leaving 15 bases not matched to a gene.

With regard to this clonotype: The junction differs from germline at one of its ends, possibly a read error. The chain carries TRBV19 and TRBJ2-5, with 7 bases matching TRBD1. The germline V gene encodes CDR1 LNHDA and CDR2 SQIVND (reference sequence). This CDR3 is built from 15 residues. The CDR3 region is CASSKLRGQKETQYF. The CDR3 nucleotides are TGTGCCAGTTCTAAGTTAAGGGGGCAGAAGGAGACTCAGTACTTC.

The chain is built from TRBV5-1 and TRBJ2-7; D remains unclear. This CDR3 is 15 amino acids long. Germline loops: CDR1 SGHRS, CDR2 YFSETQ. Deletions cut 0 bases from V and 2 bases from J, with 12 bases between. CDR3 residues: CASSLVSADPYEQYF. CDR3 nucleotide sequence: TGCGCCAGCAGCTTGGTGAGTGCCGACCCCTACGAGCAGTACTTC.

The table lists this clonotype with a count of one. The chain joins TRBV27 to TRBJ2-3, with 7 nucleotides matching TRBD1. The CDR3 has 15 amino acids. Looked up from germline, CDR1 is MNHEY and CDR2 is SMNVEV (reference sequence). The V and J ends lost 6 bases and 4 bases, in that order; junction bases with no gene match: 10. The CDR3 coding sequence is TGTGCCAGCAGGGTCATCAACAGGGGCCCAGATACGCAGTATTTT. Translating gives CASRVINRGPDTQYF.